These 10 T cell receptor beta chains were sequenced from one sample in a study of CD4+ T cells in melanoma (dated by TCRdb to 2021 to 2024). Libraries were built with the immunoSEQ multiplex PCR assay. In its TCRdb copy, this immuneACCESS table keeps in-frame sequences only and misses some clones. Where compared with another copy, unresolved V genes explain less than half of these, and the others have no known cause. The sample table contains some 150,000 clones; only one count was recorded for around nine tenths of them. Jointly, the top ten make up 1.5% to 1.9% of the sample. These receptors originate from a human donor with melanoma.

CDR3 DNA sequence: TGTGCCAGCAGTTTCGGACTGAGAAAGGAGACCCAGTACTTC. Amino acid sequence: CASSFGLRKETQYF. The chain combines TRBV2 with TRBJ2-5, with D possibly matching TRBD2 (5 bases). CDR1 SNHLY and CDR2 FYNNEI come from the germline V gene. This CDR3 spans 14 amino acids. Trimming left V 5 bases short and J 5 bases short, with 15 bases between.

This chain links TRBV11-1 with TRBJ1-1; D gene ambiguous. V was cut by 5 bases and J by 3 bases, with 13 bases left in between. The CDR3 sequence is 14 residues long. Per germline, CDR1 SGHAT and CDR2 FQDESV (reference sequence). The chain's CDR3 is CASSNRPAYTEAFF. CDR3 DNA: TGTGCCAGCAGCAACAGACCGGCGTACACTGAAGCTTTCTTT.

The V call is TRBV7-9, the J call TRBJ2-7; D gene unclear. Looked up from germline, CDR1 is SEHNR and CDR2 is FQNEAQ (reference sequence). CDR3 size: 12 residues. Trimming removed 2 bases at V and 6 bases at J, with 8 bases between. This CDR3 reads CASSLRASEQYF. CDR3 nucleotides: TGTGCCAGCAGCTTAAGGGCTTCCGAGCAGTACTTC.

The chain is built from TRBV7-9 and TRBJ2-7; 10 nucleotides line up with TRBD1. The CDR3 is 14 residues long. Germline trimming cut 3 bases from V and 3 bases from J; bases unmatched to any gene: 2. Germline assignment: CDR1 SEHNR and CDR2 FQNEAQ (reference sequence). CDR3 amino acids: CASSFGQGVYEQYF. The CDR3 nucleotides are TGTGCCAGCAGCTTCGGACAGGGGGTCTACGAGCAGTACTTC.

The chain combines TRBV2 with TRBJ1-3, with D maybe TRBD1 (5 bases). This CDR3 has 16 residues. Germline CDR1 reads SNHLY; CDR2 reads FYNNEI. V was cut by 8 bases and J by 4 bases, with 21 bases left in between. The CDR3 region has the DNA TGTGCCAGCTCCTCGGGCCAGGGTGCGGGGGGAAACACCATATATTTT. Its protein product is CASSSGQGAGGNTIYF.

This clone has only one observation. The chain uses TRBV15 and TRBJ1-4; 7 bases are a match to TRBD1. The CDR3 contains 15 residues. CDR1 LNHNV and CDR2 YYDKDF come from the germline V gene (reference sequence). With 5 bases clipped from V and 5 bases from J, the junction kept 8 bases outside the gene matches. This chain's CDR3 is CATSSGQPRNEKLFF. The CDR3 nucleotides read TGTGCCACCAGCTCGGGACAGCCCCGCAATGAAAAACTGTTTTTT.

The J gene is TRBJ1-2, the V gene TRBV7-2, with D maybe TRBD1 (5 bases). Germline values: CDR1 SGHTA, CDR2 FQGNSA. Trimming shortened V by 3 bases and J by 2 bases, and 16 bases separated the two germline ends. The CDR3 has 16 residues. CDR3 sequence reads: CASSFAGGSPNYGYTF. The DNA of the CDR3 is TGTGCCAGCAGCTTCGCGGGGGGGTCGCCGAACTATGGCTACACCTTC. Combining the CDR3 with reference TRBV7-2 and TRBJ1-2 gives the whole variable domain GAGVSQSPSNKVTEKGKDVELRCDPISGHTALYWYRQSLGQGLEFLIYFQGNSAPDKSGLPSDRFSAERTGGSVSTLTIQRTQQEDSAVYLCASSFAGGSPNYGYTFGSGTRLTVV.

This clone occurred once. The chain combines TRBV7-2 with TRBJ1-6; D is perhaps TRBD1 (6 bases). Between the trimmed V and J ends, which lost 2 bases and 7 bases, there was a span of 12 bases. The CDR3 has 15 residues. Per germline, CDR1 SGHTA and CDR2 FQGNSA. The CDR3 region is CASSLNRGGNSPLHF. The DNA of the CDR3 is TGTGCCAGCAGCTTAAATAGGGGGGGGAATTCACCCCTCCACTTT. The complete variable domain, with remaining parts taken from reference TRBV7-2 and TRBJ1-6, reads GAGVSQSPSNKVTEKGKDVELRCDPISGHTALYWYRQSLGQGLEFLIYFQGNSAPDKSGLPSDRFSAERTGGSVSTLTIQRTQQEDSAVYLCASSLNRGGNSPLHFGNGTRLTVT.

The rearrangement links TRBV7-6 to TRBJ1-2; no definite D call. The ends were cut back, 4 bases at V and 10 bases at J, with 13 bases in the middle. The germline V gene has CDR1 SGHVS and CDR2 FNYEAQ. The CDR3 has 12 amino acids. The CDR3 loop reads CASSSSGLVYTF. The CDR3 DNA reads as TGTGCCAGCAGCTCGAGTGGGCTGGTCTACACCTTC.

This chain uses TRBV2 with TRBJ1-2; no clear D gene. V was pared by 0 bases and J by 3 bases, with 8 bases between. Per the germline V gene, CDR1 is SNHLY and CDR2 is FYNNEI. The CDR3 runs to 14 residues. The CDR3 spells CASSEAELYYGYTF. In nucleotides, the CDR3 is TGTGCCAGCAGTGAAGCCGAGCTGTACTATGGCTACACCTTC.